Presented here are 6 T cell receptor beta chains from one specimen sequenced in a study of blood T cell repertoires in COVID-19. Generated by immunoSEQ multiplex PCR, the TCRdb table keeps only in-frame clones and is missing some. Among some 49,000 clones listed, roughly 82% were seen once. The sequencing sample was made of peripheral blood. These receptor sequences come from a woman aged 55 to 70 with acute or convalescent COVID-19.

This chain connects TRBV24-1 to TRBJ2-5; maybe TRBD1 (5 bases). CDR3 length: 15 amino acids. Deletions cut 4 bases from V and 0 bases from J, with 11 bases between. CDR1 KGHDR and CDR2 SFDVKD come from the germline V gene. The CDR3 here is CATSDSTVYQETQYF. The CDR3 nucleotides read TGTGCCACCAGTGACTCGACAGTGTACCAAGAGACCCAGTACTTC.

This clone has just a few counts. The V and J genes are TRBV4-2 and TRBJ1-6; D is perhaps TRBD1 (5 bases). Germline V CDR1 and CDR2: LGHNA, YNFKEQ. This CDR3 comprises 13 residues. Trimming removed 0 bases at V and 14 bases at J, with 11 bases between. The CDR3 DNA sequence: TGTGCCAGCAGCCAAGATAGGGGTTTAGCCCTCCACTTT. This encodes CASSQDRGLALHF.

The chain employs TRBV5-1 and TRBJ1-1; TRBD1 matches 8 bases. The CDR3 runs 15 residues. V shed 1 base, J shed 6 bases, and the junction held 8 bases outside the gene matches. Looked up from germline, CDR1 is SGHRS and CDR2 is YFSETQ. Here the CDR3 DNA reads TGCGCCAGCAGCTTGTCCGCAGACAGGGGCGCTGAAGCTTTCTTT. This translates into CASSLSADRGAEAFF.

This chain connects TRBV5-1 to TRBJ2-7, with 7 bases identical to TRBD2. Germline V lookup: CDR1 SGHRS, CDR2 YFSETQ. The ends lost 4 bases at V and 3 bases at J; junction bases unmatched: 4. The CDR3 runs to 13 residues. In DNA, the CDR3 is TGCGCCAGCAGCCATACTAGCGACTACGAGCAGTACTTC. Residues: CASSHTSDYEQYF.

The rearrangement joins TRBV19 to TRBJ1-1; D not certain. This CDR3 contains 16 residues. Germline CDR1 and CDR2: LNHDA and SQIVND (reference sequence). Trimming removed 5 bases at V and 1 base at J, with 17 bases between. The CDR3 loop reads CASSPASAAQNTEAFF. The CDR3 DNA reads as TGTGCCAGTAGTCCCGCTTCGGCGGCTCAGAACACTGAAGCTTTCTTT.

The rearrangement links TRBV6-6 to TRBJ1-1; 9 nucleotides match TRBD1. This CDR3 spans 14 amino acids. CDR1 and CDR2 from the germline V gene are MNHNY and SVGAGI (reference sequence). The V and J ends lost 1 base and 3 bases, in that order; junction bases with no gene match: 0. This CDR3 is CASSYWTGDTEAFF. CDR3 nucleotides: TGTGCCAGCAGTTACTGGACAGGGGACACTGAAGCTTTCTTT.